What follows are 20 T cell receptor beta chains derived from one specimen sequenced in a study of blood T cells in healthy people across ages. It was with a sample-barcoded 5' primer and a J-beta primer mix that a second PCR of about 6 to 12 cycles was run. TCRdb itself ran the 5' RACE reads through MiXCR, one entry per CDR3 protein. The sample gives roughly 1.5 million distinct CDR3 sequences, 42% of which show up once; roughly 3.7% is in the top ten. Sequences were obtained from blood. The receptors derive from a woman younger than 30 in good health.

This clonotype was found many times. CDR3 in DNA: TGTGCCAGCATTCCGGGGGACAGGCTCTACGAGCAGTACTTC. Protein sequence: CASIPGDRLYEQYF. The chain uses TRBV28 and TRBJ2-7; TRBD1 matches at 8 bases. The J segment lost 3 bases and the V segment lost 7 bases, leaving 8 bases of the junction unmatched. Germline V gene sequence: CDR1 MDHEN, CDR2 SYDVKM. The CDR3 is 14 residues long. Combining the CDR3 with reference TRBV28 and TRBJ2-7 gives the whole variable domain DVKVTQSSRYLVKRTGEKVFLECVQDMDHENMFWYRQDPGLGLRLIYFSYDVKMKEKGDIPEGYSVSREKKERFSLILESASTNQTSMYLCASIPGDRLYEQYFGPGTRLTVT.

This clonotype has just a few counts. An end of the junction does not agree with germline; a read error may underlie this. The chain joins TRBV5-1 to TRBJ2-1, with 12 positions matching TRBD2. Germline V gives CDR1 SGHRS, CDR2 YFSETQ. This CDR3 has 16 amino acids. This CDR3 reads CASSILAGGSYNEQFF. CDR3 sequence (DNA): TGTGCCAGCAGCATACTAGCGGGGGGATCCTACAATGAGCAGTTCTTC.

The CDR3: CSATDRQGRTEAFF. DNA of the CDR3: TGCAGTGCGACAGATAGACAGGGGAGAACTGAAGCTTTCTTT. This chain links TRBV20-1 with TRBJ1-1, with 8 bases lining up with TRBD1. J was trimmed by 5 bases and V by 6 bases; bases with no gene match: 11. This CDR3 comprises 14 residues. Germline V gene lookup returns CDR1 DFQATT and CDR2 SNEGSKA (reference sequence).

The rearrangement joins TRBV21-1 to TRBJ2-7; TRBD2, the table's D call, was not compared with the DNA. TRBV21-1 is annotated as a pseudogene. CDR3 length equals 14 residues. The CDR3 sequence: CASSKGLDYNEQYF. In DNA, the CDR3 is TGTGCCAGCAGCAAAGGACTAGATTACAATGAGCAGTACTTC.

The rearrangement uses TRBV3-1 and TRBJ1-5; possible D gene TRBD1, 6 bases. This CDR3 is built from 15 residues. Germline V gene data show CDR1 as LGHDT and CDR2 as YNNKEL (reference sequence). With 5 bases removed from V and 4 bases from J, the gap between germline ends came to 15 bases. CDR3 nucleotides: TGTGCCAGCAGCGCTTCGGACAGAATTAATCAGCCCCAGCATTTT. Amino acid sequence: CASSASDRINQPQHF.

CDR3 amino acids: CASSLSGRYTQYF. The CDR3 nucleotides are TGTGCCAGCAGCTTATCTGGGCGATATACGCAGTATTTT. The chain couples TRBV7-2 to TRBJ2-3; D unclear. V was clipped by 2 bases and J by 7 bases, with 10 bases between them. Germline CDR1 SGHTA, CDR2 FQGNSA. The CDR3 is made up of 13 amino acids.

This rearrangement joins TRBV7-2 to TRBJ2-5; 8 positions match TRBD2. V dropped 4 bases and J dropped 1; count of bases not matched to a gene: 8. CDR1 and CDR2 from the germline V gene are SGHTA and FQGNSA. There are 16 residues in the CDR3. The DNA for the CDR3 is TGTGCCAGCAGCTCGACACTAGCGGAGGTCCAAGAGACCCAGTACTTC. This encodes CASSSTLAEVQETQYF.

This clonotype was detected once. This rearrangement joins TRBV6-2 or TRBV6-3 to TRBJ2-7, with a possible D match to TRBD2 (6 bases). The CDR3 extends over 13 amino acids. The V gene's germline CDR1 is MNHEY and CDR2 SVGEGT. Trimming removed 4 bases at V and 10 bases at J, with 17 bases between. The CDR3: CASSFTGDFDQYF. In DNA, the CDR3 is TGTGCCAGCAGTTTTACCGGGGACTTCGACCAGTACTTC.

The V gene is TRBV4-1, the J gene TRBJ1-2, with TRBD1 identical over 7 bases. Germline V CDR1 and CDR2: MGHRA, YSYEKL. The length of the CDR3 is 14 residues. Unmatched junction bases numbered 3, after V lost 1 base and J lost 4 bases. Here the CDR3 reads CASSQAGTVYGYTF. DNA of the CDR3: TGCGCCAGCAGCCAAGCAGGGACAGTCTATGGCTACACCTTC.

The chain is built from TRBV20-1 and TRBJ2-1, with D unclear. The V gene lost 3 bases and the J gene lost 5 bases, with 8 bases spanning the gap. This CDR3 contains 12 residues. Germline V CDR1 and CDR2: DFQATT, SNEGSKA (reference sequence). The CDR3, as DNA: TGCAGTGCTAGCTCTAATGACAATGAGCAGTTCTTC. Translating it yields CSASSNDNEQFF.

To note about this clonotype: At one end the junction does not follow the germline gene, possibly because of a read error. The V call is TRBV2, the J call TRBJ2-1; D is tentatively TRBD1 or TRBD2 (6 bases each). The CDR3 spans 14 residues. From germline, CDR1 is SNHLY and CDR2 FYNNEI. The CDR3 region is CASRGPYTYNERFF. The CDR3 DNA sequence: TGTGCCAGCCGGGGGCCCTACACCTACAATGAGCGGTTCTTC.

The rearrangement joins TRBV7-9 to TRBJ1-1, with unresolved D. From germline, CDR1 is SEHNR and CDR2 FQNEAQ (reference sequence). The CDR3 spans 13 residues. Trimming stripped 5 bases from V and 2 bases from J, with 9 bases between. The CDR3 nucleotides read TGTGCCAGCAGCGTAACCGACAACACTGAAGCTTTCTTT. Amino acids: CASSVTDNTEAFF.

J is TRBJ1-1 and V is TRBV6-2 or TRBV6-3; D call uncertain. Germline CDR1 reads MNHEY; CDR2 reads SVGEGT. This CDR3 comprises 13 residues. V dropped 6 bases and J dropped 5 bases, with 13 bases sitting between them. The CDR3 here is CASRTLIETEAFF. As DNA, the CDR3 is TGTGCCAGCAGGACACTGATCGAGACTGAAGCTTTCTTT.

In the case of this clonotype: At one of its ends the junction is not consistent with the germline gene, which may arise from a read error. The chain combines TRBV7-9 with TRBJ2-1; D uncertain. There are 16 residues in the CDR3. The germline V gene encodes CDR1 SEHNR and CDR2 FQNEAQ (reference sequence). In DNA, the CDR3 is TGTGACAGCAGCTTCTCTCCCACTGGCTCCTACAATGAGCAGTTCTTC. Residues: CDSSFSPTGSYNEQFF.

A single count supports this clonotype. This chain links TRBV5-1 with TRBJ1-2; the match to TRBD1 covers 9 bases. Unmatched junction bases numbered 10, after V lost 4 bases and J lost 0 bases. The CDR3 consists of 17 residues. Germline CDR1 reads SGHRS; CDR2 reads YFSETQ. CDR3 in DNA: TGCGCCAGCAGCGCAACAGGGGGCAGTGAGCCTAACTATGGCTACACCTTC. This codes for CASSATGGSEPNYGYTF.

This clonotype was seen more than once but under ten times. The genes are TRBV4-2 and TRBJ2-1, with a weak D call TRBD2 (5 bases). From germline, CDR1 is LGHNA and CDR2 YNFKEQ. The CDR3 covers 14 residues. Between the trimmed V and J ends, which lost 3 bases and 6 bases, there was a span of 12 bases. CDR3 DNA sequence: TGTGCCAGCAGCCATCCCGCGGGTGGCAATGAGCAGTTCTTC. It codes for CASSHPAGGNEQFF.

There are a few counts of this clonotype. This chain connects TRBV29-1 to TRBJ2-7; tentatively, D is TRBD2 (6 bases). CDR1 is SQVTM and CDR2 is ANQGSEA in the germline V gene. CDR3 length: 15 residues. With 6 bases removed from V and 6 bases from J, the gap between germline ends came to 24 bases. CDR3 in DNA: TGCAGCGTCCGGGAGTATTCCCTAGTCTCGGGCGAGCAGTACTTC. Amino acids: CSVREYSLVSGEQYF.

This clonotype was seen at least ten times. In DNA, the CDR3 is TGCGCCAGCAGCCAATGGGGACAGGGCGTACGTGGAAACTATGGCTACACCTTC. Protein: CASSQWGQGVRGNYGYTF. The chain employs TRBV4-1 and TRBJ1-2, with 9 bases that match TRBD1. Trimming took 2 bases from V and 2 from J; bases not matched to a gene: 12. In germline, CDR1 is MGHRA, CDR2 YSYEKL. The CDR3 is 18 residues long.

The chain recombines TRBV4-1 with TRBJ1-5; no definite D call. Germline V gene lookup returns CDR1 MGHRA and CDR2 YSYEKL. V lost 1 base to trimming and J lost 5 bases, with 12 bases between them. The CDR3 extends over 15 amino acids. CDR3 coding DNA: TGCGCCAGCAGCCAAGGGGCCGCGGGGTATCAGCCCCAGCATTTT. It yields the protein CASSQGAAGYQPQHF.

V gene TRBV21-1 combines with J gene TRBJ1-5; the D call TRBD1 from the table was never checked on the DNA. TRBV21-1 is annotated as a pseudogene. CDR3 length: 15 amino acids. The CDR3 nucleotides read TGTGCCGGCAGCAAAGCGGCGGGGGGCGGGCAGCCCCAGCATTTT. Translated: CAGSKAAGGGQPQHF.